The clone carrying this T cell receptor beta chain was seen at least ten times. Its antigen remains unidentified. This record belongs to a study of Graves' ophthalmopathy and Graves' hyperthyroidism. Points from the study as a whole: Built on 13 signatures, a model told ophthalmopathy apart from stable hyperthyroidism with 85% to 90% sensitivity and approximately 80% specificity.

RNA transcripts served as template for amplifying TCR beta CDR3 sequences. In the first round, RT-PCR was carried out with HTBI primers, and a multiplex PCR formed the second round. TCRdb used MiXCR to reprocess the multiplex PCR reads, holding one entry per CDR3 protein. The table shows 210,000 or so distinct CDR3 sequences, with 25% to 35% occurring only once. In donors with ophthalmopathy, activity was moderate-to-severe, with CAS ≥3, NOSPECS ≥4 and duration under 3 months. The diagnostic workup employed clinical symptoms, serum thyroxine, TRAb, thyroid ultrasound and orbital computed tomography. It was from around 10 ml of fresh peripheral blood that the PBMCs came. The clonotype comes from a man aged 45-65 years with Graves' ophthalmopathy. Sequencing was performed on peripheral blood.

The CDR3 DNA is TGTGCCAGCAGTGAAGCGCCGGGGGGGCGCGGTCAGCCCCAGCATTTT. It encodes CASSEAPGGRGQPQHF. V and J are TRBV6-1 and TRBJ1-5; D might be TRBD1 (6 bases). Trimming shortened V by 0 bases and J by 6 bases, and 15 bases separated the two germline ends. The CDR3 has 16 residues. The germline gives CDR1 MNHNS, CDR2 SASEGT.